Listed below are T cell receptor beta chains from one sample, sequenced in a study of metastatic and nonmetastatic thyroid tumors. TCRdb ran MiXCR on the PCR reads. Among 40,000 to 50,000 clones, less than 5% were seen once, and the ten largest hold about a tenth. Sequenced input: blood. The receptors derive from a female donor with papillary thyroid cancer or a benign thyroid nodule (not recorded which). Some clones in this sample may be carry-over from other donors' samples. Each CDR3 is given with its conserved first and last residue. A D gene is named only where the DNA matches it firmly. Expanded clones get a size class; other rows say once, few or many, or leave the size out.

CDR3nt: TGTGCCAGCAGTTACTGGGGCCCCAACACCGGGGAGCTGTTTTTT
CDR3aa: CASSYWGPNTGELFF
j_gene: TRBJ2-2
v_gene: TRBV6-9
d_gene: .
abundance: few

CDR3nt: TGTGCCAGCGTAGGACAGGTGATATTTGGCTACACCTTC
CDR3aa: CASVGQVIFGYTF
j_gene: TRBJ1-2
v_gene: TRBV6-1
d_gene: TRBD1
abundance: medium-sized

CDR3nt: TGTGCCAGCAGCGGCGCGGAAGGGGCCCAGTACTTC
CDR3aa: CASSGAEGAQYF
j_gene: TRBJ2-5
v_gene: TRBV11-3
d_gene: .
abundance: many

CDR3nt: TGTGCCTGGAGCGTCATGGGGGGCTATCAGCCCCAGCATTTT
CDR3aa: CAWSVMGGYQPQHF
j_gene: TRBJ1-5
v_gene: TRBV30
d_gene: .
abundance: many

CDR3nt: TGTGCCAGCAGTGAAGACGAGAGCTCCTACAATGAGCAGTTCTTC
CDR3aa: CASSEDESSYNEQFF
j_gene: TRBJ2-1
v_gene: TRBV6-4
d_gene: .
abundance: many

CDR3nt: TGTGCCGACAGCTTAGAACAGTATAATTCACCCCTCCACTTT
CDR3aa: CADSLEQYNSPLHF
j_gene: TRBJ1-6
v_gene: TRBV7-9
d_gene: .
abundance: few

CDR3nt: TGTGCCAGTGAGCGGGACAGGGAATCCTACAATGAGCAGTTCTTC
CDR3aa: CASERDRESYNEQFF
j_gene: TRBJ2-1
v_gene: TRBV6-1
d_gene: TRBD1
abundance: many

CDR3nt: TGTGCCAGCAGAGGGACAGCGAGCTATGGCTACACCTTC
CDR3aa: CASRGTASYGYTF
j_gene: TRBJ1-2
v_gene: TRBV6-1
d_gene: TRBD1
abundance: medium-sized

CDR3nt: TGTGCCAGCAGCTTACTTGCTAACAGGGACTCACCCCTCCACTTT
CDR3aa: CASSLLANRDSPLHF
j_gene: TRBJ1-6
v_gene: TRBV7-9
d_gene: .
abundance: many

CDR3nt: TGTGCCACCAGTGATTTAAGGGGTGATGCTAACGAGCAGTACTTC
CDR3aa: CATSDLRGDANEQYF
j_gene: TRBJ2-7
v_gene: TRBV24-1
d_gene: .
abundance: many

CDR3nt: TGTGCCAGCAGTTACTCTTTGGGGGATTACAATGAGCAGTTCTTC
CDR3aa: CASSYSLGDYNEQFF
j_gene: TRBJ2-1
v_gene: TRBV6-2/TRBV6-3
d_gene: .
abundance: few

CDR3nt: TGTGCCAGCACCGCAACTAGTCCCGACAATGAGCAGTTCTTC
CDR3aa: CASTATSPDNEQFF
j_gene: TRBJ2-1
v_gene: TRBV6-2/TRBV6-3
d_gene: .
abundance: few

CDR3nt: TGTGCCAGCAGCCAAGAATTGGACGGATCTAACTATGGCTACACCTTC
CDR3aa: CASSQELDGSNYGYTF
j_gene: TRBJ1-2
v_gene: TRBV4-2
d_gene: .
abundance: many

CDR3nt: TGCGCCAGCAGCCAGTACCGGGACTCCGCCTACGAGCAGTACTTC
CDR3aa: CASSQYRDSAYEQYF
j_gene: TRBJ2-7
v_gene: TRBV4-1
d_gene: .
abundance: few

CDR3nt: TGCGCCAGCAGCTTGTCCCCCGGACTCCTCCAAGAGACCCAGTACTTC
CDR3aa: CASSLSPGLLQETQYF
j_gene: TRBJ2-5
v_gene: TRBV5-1
d_gene: .
abundance: many

CDR3nt: TGTGCCAGCAGTCAACGGGGGCAGTTCTACGAGCAGTACTTC
CDR3aa: CASSQRGQFYEQYF
j_gene: TRBJ2-7
v_gene: TRBV6-1
d_gene: .
abundance: medium-sized

CDR3nt: TGTGCCAGCAGTAGCCCTGAAAATTCACCCCTCCACTTT
CDR3aa: CASSSPENSPLHF
j_gene: TRBJ1-6
v_gene: TRBV6-1
d_gene: .
abundance: many

CDR3nt: TGTGCCAGCAAAGTTGGAGGAAAGAACACTGAAGCTTTCTTT
CDR3aa: CASKVGGKNTEAFF
j_gene: TRBJ1-1
v_gene: TRBV27
d_gene: .
abundance: many

CDR3nt: TGCGCCAGCAGCTTCCGACAGGGGCCCTTCTATGGCTACACCTTC
CDR3aa: CASSFRQGPFYGYTF
j_gene: TRBJ1-2
v_gene: TRBV5-1
d_gene: TRBD1
abundance: many

CDR3nt: TGTGCCAGCTCACTCTTACCCCGGGCCCCGAACACTGAAGCTTTCTTT
CDR3aa: CASSLLPRAPNTEAFF
j_gene: TRBJ1-1
v_gene: TRBV18
d_gene: .
abundance: .

CDR3nt: TGTGCCTGGAGTTACACAGGGACGGGGCAGTACTTC
CDR3aa: CAWSYTGTGQYF
j_gene: TRBJ2-7
v_gene: TRBV30
d_gene: .
abundance: many

CDR3nt: TGTGCCAGCAGCTCCGCGGCTAGCGGGGCCTCAGATACGCAGTATTTT
CDR3aa: CASSSAASGASDTQYF
j_gene: TRBJ2-3
v_gene: TRBV7-9
d_gene: TRBD2
abundance: many

CDR3nt: TGTGCCAGCAGTTACTTTCCGGCCAGCGGGAGGGCCGGGGAGCTGTTTTTT
CDR3aa: CASSYFPASGRAGELFF
j_gene: TRBJ2-2
v_gene: TRBV6-2/TRBV6-3
d_gene: TRBD2
abundance: few

CDR3nt: TGTGCCCGTCGGGACTACAACACCGGTGAGCTGTTTTTT
CDR3aa: CARRDYNTGELFF
j_gene: TRBJ2-2
v_gene: TRBV12-3/TRBV12-4
d_gene: TRBD2
abundance: few

CDR3nt: TGTGCCAGCAGCTGGGGACAGACAAGGGCCTACGAGCAGTACTTC
CDR3aa: CASSWGQTRAYEQYF
j_gene: TRBJ2-7
v_gene: TRBV7-2
d_gene: TRBD1
abundance: few

CDR3nt: TGTGCCAGCAGTGGTGCGTACGGCGGGAGGGCCCGGAATGAGCAGTTCTTC
CDR3aa: CASSGAYGGRARNEQFF
j_gene: TRBJ2-1
v_gene: TRBV6-2/TRBV6-3
d_gene: TRBD2
abundance: .

CDR3nt: TGTGCCAGCATCCCCGGGGGAGCGAACACCGGGGAGCTGTTTTTT
CDR3aa: CASIPGGANTGELFF
j_gene: TRBJ2-2
v_gene: TRBV6-2/TRBV6-3
d_gene: .
abundance: many

CDR3nt: TGTGCCAGCAGCTTATGTGATGCGTGGCAACGAATACAGAACTATGGCTACACCTTC
CDR3aa: CASSLCDAWQRIQNYGYTF
j_gene: TRBJ1-2
v_gene: TRBV7-3
d_gene: .
abundance: many